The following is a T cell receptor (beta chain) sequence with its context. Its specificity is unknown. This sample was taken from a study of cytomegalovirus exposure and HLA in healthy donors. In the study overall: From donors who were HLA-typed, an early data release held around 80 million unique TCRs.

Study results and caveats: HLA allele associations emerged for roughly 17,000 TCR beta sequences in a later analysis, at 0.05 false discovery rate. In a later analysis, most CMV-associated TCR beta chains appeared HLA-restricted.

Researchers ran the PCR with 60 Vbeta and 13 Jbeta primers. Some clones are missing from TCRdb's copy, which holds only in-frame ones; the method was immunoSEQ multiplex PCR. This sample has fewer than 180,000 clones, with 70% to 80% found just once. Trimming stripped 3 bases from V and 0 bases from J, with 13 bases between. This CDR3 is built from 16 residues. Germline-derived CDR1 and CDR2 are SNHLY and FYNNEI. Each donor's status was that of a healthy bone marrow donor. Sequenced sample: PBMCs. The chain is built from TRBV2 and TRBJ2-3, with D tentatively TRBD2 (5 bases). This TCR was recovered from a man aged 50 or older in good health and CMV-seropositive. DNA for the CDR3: TGTGCCAGCAGTGAGAGGAGCGGACCCAGCACAGATACGCAGTATTTT. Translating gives CASSERSGPSTDTQYF.